These 8 T cell receptor beta chains were sequenced from one sample in a study of regulatory T cells in long-lasting Graves disease. Construction of the TCR beta libraries employed iRepertoire HTBI primers in conjunction with Arm-PCR of CDR3 regions. TCRdb re-analysed the multiplex PCR reads in MiXCR, keeping a single row per CDR3 protein. The sample has roughly 260,000 distinct CDR3 sequences, more than 15% seen once. Regarding time point: newly diagnosed GD, antithyroid drugs for less than 3 months. Following extraction of RNA from PBMCs, that RNA was used to make the TCR library. The same sample was also used in a study of T cells in Graves' hyperthyroidism and ophthalmopathy.

The sequencing here drew on peripheral blood mononuclear cells (PBMCs), taken at new diagnosis, from a patient treated with antithyroid drugs. These receptors were obtained from a woman between 25 and 40 years old with Graves disease.

In this sample, this clonotype turned up many times. The CDR3 nucleotides are TGTGCCAGCTGGGACAGGGGGCAAACTGAAGCTTTCTTT. This codes for CASWDRGQTEAFF. The chain recombines TRBV6-1 with TRBJ1-1, with 12 bases that match TRBD1. V was clipped by 8 bases and J by 5 bases; unmatched bases: 3. The CDR3 is 13 amino acids. From germline, CDR1 is MNHNS and CDR2 SASEGT.

This clonotype was found many times. J is TRBJ1-2 and V is TRBV5-5, with D possibly TRBD1 on 5 matching bases. The germline CDR1 and CDR2 sequences are SGHKS and YYEKEE (reference sequence). V was trimmed by 2 bases and J by 5 bases, leaving 19 bases between them. The CDR3 runs 16 residues. The CDR3 DNA is TGTGCCAGCAGCTTACAGGACCCCTTCATTGCTTATGGCTACACCTTC. This codes for CASSLQDPFIAYGYTF.

Concerning this clonotype itself: This may arise from a read error, as a much more abundant clone is one base away. The CDR3 coding sequence is TGCGCCAGCAGCCTGGGCAGGGAGGACCACGAGCAGTACTTC. Residues: CASSLGREDHEQYF. The chain links TRBV4-1 to TRBJ2-7; tentative D call: TRBD2 (6 bases). The CDR3 totals 14 residues. Trimming took off 4 bases at V and 5 bases at J, with 15 bases between the two ends. CDR1 and CDR2 (germline): MGHRA, YSYEKL.

This clonotype appeared many times. The CDR3 coding sequence is TGCAGTGCTAGGGACAGGGGGTCAAACTATGGCTACACCTTC. It translates to CSARDRGSNYGYTF. V is TRBV20-1 and J is TRBJ1-2; 10 bases align to TRBD1. V lost 3 bases and J lost 2; bases outside the gene matches: 3. Germline loops: CDR1 DFQATT, CDR2 SNEGSKA (reference sequence). The length of the CDR3 is 14 residues.

This clonotype was found many times. V and J are TRBV5-1 and TRBJ1-2, with TRBD1 as a possible D gene (5 bases). The V end lost 4 bases, the J end lost 3 bases, and 13 bases lay between the germline ends. Germline CDR1 and CDR2: SGHRS and YFSETQ. The CDR3 sequence is 14 residues long. For the CDR3, the DNA is TGCGCCAGCAGCGGCTGGGGGAAGGACTATGGCTACACCTTC. As protein: CASSGWGKDYGYTF.

This clonotype occurred many times. The CDR3 sequence: CASRDRVLYGYTF. The CDR3 bases are TGTGCCAGCAGGGACAGGGTGCTTTACGGCTACACCTTC. This sequence joins TRBV6-1 and TRBJ1-2; 8 nucleotides match TRBD1. CDR3 length equals 13 residues. The germline gives CDR1 MNHNS, CDR2 SASEGT. The trim removed 6 bases at V and 8 bases at J, leaving 8 bases unmatched.

This clonotype was detected many times. The chain employs TRBV12-3 or TRBV12-4 and TRBJ2-5; 12 bases are shared with TRBD2. This CDR3 comprises 16 residues. Germline trimming cut 6 bases from V and 4 bases from J; bases unmatched to any gene: 9. The CDR3 DNA reads as TGTGCCAGCAGAGGGGAGCGGACTAGCGGGGCAGAGACCCAGTACTTC. This encodes CASRGERTSGAETQYF.

Remarks on this clonotype: A single base is all that separates this from a far larger clone, so a read error is likely. The genes are TRBV11-2 and TRBJ2-1; 8 bases align to TRBD2. V was pared by 3 bases and J by 5 bases, with 3 bases of the junction left unmatched. This CDR3 has 14 residues. The V gene's germline CDR1 is SGHAT and CDR2 FQNNGV. This chain's CDR3 is CASSFAGGNNEQFF. The DNA of the CDR3 is TGTGCCAGCAGCTTCGCGGGGGGCAACAATGAGCAGTTCTTC. Looking up the rest from reference TRBV11-2 and TRBJ2-1 gives the full variable domain: EAGVAQSPRYKIIEKRQSVAFWCNPISGHATLYWYQQILGQGPKLLIQFQNNGVVDDSQLPKDRFSAERLKGVDSTLKIQPAKLEDSAVYLCASSFAGGNNEQFFGPGTRLTVL.